Listed below are T cell receptor beta chains from one sample, sequenced in a study of Ad26.COV2.S vaccination and SARS-CoV-2 variants. The table came from immunoSEQ multiplex PCR; TCRdb's copy has only in-frame clones and leaves some out. The sample includes hundreds of thousands of clones, roughly 90% seen only once; the top ten take 6.4%. The sample in question was peripheral blood, obtained in a trial of Ad26.COV2.S vaccine versus placebo. These receptors all come from a person between 18 and 65 years old who received the Ad26.COV2.S COVID-19 vaccine or a placebo. The conserved cysteine and the conserved F or W are not part of the CDR3 here. D genes are given only for firm matches.

J gene: TRBJ2-1
V gene: TRBV5-6
D gene: .
CDR3 protein: ASSSSRASANEQF

J gene: TRBJ2-7
V gene: TRBV6-5
D gene: TRBD2
CDR3 protein: ASRTSGSSYEQY

J gene: TRBJ2-7
V gene: TRBV10-3
D gene: .
CDR3 protein: AIRGGYEQY

J gene: TRBJ2-1
V gene: TRBV10-2
D gene: .
CDR3 protein: ASSESSIGNEQF

J gene: TRBJ1-5
V gene: TRBV5-1
D gene: .
CDR3 protein: ASSPAGQINQPQH

J gene: TRBJ1-5
V gene: TRBV5-4
D gene: .
CDR3 protein: ASSLAGDQPQH

J gene: TRBJ2-2
V gene: TRBV5-1
D gene: .
CDR3 protein: ASSSTRGAGELF

J gene: TRBJ2-3
V gene: TRBV12-3/TRBV12-4
D gene: .
CDR3 protein: ASSGETGQRD

J gene: TRBJ1-1
V gene: TRBV4-3
D gene: .
CDR3 protein: ASSQDWGAAF

J gene: TRBJ2-1
V gene: TRBV6-2/TRBV6-3
D gene: TRBD1
CDR3 protein: ASSSTGGLYNEQF

J gene: TRBJ2-3
V gene: TRBV28
D gene: .
CDR3 protein: ASKSTDTQY

J gene: TRBJ2-5
V gene: TRBV3-1/TRBV3-2
D gene: .
CDR3 protein: ASSQVRETQY

J gene: TRBJ1-2
V gene: TRBV27
D gene: TRBD1
CDR3 protein: ASSLQGAGYGYT

J gene: TRBJ2-3
V gene: TRBV19
D gene: .
CDR3 protein: ASSRDSSSTDTQY